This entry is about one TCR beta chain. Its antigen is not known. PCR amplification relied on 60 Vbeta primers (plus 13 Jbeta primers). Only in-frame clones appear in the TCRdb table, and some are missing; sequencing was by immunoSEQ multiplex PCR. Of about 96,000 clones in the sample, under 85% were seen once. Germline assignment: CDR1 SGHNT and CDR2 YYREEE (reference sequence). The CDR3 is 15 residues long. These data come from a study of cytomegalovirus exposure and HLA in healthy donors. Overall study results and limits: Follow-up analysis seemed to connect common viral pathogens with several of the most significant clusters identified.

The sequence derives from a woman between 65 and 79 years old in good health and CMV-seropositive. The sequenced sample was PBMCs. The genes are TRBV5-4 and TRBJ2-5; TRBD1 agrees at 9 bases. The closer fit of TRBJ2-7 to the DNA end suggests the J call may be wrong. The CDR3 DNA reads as TGTGCCAGCAGCTCGATAACAGGGGGCCTTAACGAGCAGTACTTC. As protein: CASSSITGGLNEQYF.